This TCR beta chain was observed in a study of blood T cells in healthy people across ages. Study observations and caveats: Unknown donor CMV status possibly confounded expanded clonotype changes.

Only a few counts were recorded for this clonotype. Antigen unknown. Primed by a sample-barcoded 5' primer and a J-beta primer mix, a second PCR proceeded for about 6 to 11 cycles. Every sample returned 2.5 million or more CDR3-containing paired-end reads. TCRdb itself ran the 5' RACE reads through MiXCR, one entry per CDR3 protein. The sample contains 1.2 million to 1.5 million distinct CDR3 sequences, about 40% of which appear only once. The sequencing sample was made of blood. The receptor's source is a young woman in good health.

The CDR3 sequence is CASSPTFSGSTYNEQYF. The CDR3 bases are TGTGCCAGCAGCCCCACATTTAGCGGGAGCACCTACAATGAGCAGTACTTC. The chain recombines TRBV11-1 with TRBJ2-1; 9 bases are shared with TRBD2. The J call is in doubt because the DNA end fits TRBJ2-7 better. Germline V gene data show CDR1 as SGHAT and CDR2 as FQDESV (reference sequence). The CDR3 has 17 amino acids.